This T cell receptor beta chain emerged from a study of siplizumab effects on memory and regulatory T cells. This CDR3 region has 12 residues. The V end was cut by 4 bases, the J end by 8 bases, with 11 bases between. In germline, CDR1 is SSHAT, CDR2 FNYEAQ (reference sequence). In regard to this clone: The target antigen is unknown.

Each sample contributed 96,000 or so TCR templates to the assay. Produced via immunoSEQ multiplex PCR; TCRdb's table is partial and in-frame only. The sample includes 110,000 or so clones, 90% to 95% seen only once; the top ten take roughly 0.15%. Points from the study as a whole: Memory cells seemed less diverse than naive T cells, which also seemed major contributors to the alloresponse. Where siplizumab was present, mappable alloreactive CD4+ clones averaged roughly 72% Treg-derived, compared with roughly 26% in controls.

This clonotype originated in a human donor in good health. The gene calls are TRBV7-7 and TRBJ1-2; no reliable D call. Source material: non-Treg CD4+ T cells sorted from blood. CDR3 sequence (DNA): TGTGCCAGCAGCTACGTAAGGAAGGGCTACACCTTC. The encoded protein is CASSYVRKGYTF.